This T cell receptor (beta chain) emerged from a study of cytomegalovirus exposure and HLA in healthy donors. Study-wide findings and caveats: Presence/absence comparisons presumed near-even sequencing depth among donors. Data from an earlier analysis indicated that most TCR beta V segments were productive either about 90% or about 30% of the time. Later analysis showed most CMV-associated TCR beta chains appearing HLA-restricted.

This clone has at least ten counts. No antigen is known for it. Primers: 60 Vbeta forward and 13 Jbeta reverse. Some clones are missing from TCRdb's copy, which holds only in-frame ones; the method was immunoSEQ multiplex PCR. The sample lists roughly 150,000 clones, under 70% occurring once. The CDR3 contains 14 residues. V was shortened by 4 bases and J by 3 bases, with 13 bases between the two germline ends. Germline V gives CDR1 KGHSY, CDR2 FQNENV. V usage is TRBV16 and J usage is TRBJ2-7, with a possible D match to TRBD1 (6 bases). This receptor was taken from a man aged 30 to 39 in good health and CMV-seropositive. The specimen was PBMCs. CDR3: CASSPPGADYEQYF. DNA of the CDR3: TGTGCCAGCAGCCCCCCAGGGGCTGACTACGAGCAGTACTTC.